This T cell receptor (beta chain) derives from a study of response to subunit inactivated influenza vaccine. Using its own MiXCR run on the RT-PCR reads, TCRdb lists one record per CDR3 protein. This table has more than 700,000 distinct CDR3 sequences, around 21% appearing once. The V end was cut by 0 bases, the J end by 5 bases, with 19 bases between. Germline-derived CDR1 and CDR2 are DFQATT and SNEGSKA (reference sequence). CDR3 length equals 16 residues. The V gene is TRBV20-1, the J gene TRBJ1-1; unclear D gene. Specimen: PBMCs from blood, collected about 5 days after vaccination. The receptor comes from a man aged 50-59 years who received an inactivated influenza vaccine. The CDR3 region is CSARDPNAVRETEAFF. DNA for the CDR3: TGCAGTGCTAGAGATCCTAACGCTGTGCGAGAGACTGAAGCTTTCTTT.